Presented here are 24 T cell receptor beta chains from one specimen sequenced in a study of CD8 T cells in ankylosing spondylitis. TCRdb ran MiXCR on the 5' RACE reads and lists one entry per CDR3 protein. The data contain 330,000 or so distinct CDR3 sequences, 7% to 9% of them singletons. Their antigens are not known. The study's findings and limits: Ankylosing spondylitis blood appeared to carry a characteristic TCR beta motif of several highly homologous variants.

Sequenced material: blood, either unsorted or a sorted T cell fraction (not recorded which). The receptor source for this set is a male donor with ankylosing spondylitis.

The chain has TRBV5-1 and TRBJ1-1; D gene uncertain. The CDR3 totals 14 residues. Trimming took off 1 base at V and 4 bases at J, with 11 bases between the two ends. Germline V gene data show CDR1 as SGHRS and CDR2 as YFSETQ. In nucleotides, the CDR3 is TGCGCCAGCAGCTTGCCGGGTTTGGGCACTGAAGCTTTCTTT. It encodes CASSLPGLGTEAFF.

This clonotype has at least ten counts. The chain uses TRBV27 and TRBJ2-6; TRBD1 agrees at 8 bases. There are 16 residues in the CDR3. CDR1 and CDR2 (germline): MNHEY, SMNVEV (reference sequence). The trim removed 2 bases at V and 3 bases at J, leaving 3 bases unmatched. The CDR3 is CASSLQGAGGANVLTF. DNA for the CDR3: TGTGCCAGCAGTTTACAGGGGGCTGGTGGGGCCAACGTCCTGACTTTC. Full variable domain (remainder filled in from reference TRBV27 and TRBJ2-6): EAQVTQNPRYLITVTGKKLTVTCSQNMNHEYMSWYRQDPGLGLRQIYYSMNVEVTDKGDVPEGYKVSRKEKRNFPLILESPSPNQTSLYFCASSLQGAGGANVLTFGAGSRLTVL.

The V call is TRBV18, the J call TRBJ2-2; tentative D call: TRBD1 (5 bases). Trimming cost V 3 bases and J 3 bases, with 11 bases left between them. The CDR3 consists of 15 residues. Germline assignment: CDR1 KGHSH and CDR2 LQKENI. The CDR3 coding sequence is TGTGCCAGCTCACCCTGGACAATGGACACCGGGGAGCTGTTTTTT. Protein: CASSPWTMDTGELFF.

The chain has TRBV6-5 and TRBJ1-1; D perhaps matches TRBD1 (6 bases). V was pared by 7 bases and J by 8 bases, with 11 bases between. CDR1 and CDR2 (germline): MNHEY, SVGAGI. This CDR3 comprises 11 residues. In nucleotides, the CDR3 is TGTGCCAGCAAAACAGGGATCGAAGCTTTCTTT. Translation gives CASKTGIEAFF.

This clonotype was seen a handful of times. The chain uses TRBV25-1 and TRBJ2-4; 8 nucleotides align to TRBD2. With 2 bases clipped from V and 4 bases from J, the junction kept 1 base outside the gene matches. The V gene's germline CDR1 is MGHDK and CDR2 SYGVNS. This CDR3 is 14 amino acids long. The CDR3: CASSERGGKNIQYF. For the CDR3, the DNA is TGTGCCAGCAGTGAACGGGGGGGTAAAAACATTCAGTACTTC.

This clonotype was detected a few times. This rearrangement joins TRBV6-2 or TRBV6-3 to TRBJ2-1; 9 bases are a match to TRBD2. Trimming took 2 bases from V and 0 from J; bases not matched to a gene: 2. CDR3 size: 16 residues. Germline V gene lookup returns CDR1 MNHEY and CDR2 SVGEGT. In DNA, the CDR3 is TGTGCCAGCAGTTACCGTAGCGGGAGCTCCTACAATGAGCAGTTCTTC. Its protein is CASSYRSGSSYNEQFF.

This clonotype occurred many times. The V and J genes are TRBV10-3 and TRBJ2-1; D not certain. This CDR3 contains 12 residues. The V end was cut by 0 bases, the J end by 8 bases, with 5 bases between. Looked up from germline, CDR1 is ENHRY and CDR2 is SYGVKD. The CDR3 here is CAISESFYEQFF. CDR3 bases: TGTGCCATCAGTGAGTCGTTCTATGAGCAGTTCTTC.

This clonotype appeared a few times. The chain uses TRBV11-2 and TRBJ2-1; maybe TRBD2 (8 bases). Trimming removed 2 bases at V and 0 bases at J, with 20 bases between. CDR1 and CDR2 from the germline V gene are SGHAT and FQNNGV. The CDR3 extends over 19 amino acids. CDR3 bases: TGTGCCAGCAGCTTAAGGGGGCGGCCTAGCGGGTCCTCCTACAATGAGCAGTTCTTC. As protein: CASSLRGRPSGSSYNEQFF.

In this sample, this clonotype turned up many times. CDR3 protein: CSARYRGRDNEQFF. DNA of the CDR3: TGCAGTGCTAGATACAGGGGTAGGGACAATGAGCAGTTCTTC. This chain uses TRBV20-1 with TRBJ2-1, with 7 bases lining up with TRBD1. The CDR3 runs 14 residues. In germline, CDR1 is DFQATT, CDR2 SNEGSKA (reference sequence). Trimming removed 2 bases from V and 5 bases from J; junction bases left unmatched: 6.

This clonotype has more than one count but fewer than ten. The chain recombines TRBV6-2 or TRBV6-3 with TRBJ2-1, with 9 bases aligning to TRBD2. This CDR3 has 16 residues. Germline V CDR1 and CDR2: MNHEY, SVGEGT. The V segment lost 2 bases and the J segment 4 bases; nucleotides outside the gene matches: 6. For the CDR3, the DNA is TGTGCCAGCAGTTACGTCCCTAGCGGGAAGTACAATGAGCAGTTCTTC. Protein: CASSYVPSGKYNEQFF.

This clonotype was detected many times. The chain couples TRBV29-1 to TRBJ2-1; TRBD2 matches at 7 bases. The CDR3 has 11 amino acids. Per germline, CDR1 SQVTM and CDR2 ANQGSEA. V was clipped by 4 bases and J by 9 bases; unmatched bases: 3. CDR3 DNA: TGCAGCGTTGCCTTAGCGGGTGAGCAGTTCTTC. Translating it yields CSVALAGEQFF.

The CDR3 loop reads CASSLRREETNEQFF. The DNA for the CDR3 is TGTGCCAGCAGTTTGCGCAGGGAGGAGACGAATGAGCAGTTCTTC. V gene TRBV12-3 or TRBV12-4 combines with J gene TRBJ2-1, with D possibly being TRBD2 (6 bases). V was cut by 3 bases and J by 7 bases, with 16 bases left in between. This CDR3 has 15 amino acids.

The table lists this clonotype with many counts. Here the CDR3 DNA reads TGCAGCGTTGTGTCAGGGGAGACTGAAGCTTTCTTT. Protein: CSVVSGETEAFF. J is TRBJ1-1 and V is TRBV29-1; the D gene is possibly TRBD1 (6 bases). Trimming stripped 4 bases from V and 5 bases from J, with 11 bases between. The germline V gene has CDR1 SQVTM and CDR2 ANQGSEA. The CDR3 spans 12 residues.

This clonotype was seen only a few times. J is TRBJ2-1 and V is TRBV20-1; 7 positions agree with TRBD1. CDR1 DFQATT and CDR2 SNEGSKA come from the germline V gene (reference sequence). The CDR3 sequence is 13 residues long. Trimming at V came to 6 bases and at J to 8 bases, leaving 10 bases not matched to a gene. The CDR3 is CSATTTGNYEQFF. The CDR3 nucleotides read TGCAGTGCCACAACGACAGGGAACTATGAGCAGTTCTTC.

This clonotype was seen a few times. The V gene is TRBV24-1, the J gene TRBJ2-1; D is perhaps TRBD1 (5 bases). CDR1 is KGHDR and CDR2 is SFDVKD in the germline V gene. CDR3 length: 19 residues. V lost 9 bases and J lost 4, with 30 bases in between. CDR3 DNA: TGTGCCACCTCCCCGCGGATTATCGTAGGGGCAGTAGGGTACAATGAGCAGTTCTTC. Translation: CATSPRIIVGAVGYNEQFF.

CDR3 in DNA: TGTGCCAGCAGCTTCAGGGCACAAGAGACCCAGTACTTC. It yields the protein CASSFRAQETQYF. The chain couples TRBV5-5 to TRBJ2-5; TRBD1 is a possible D gene (5 bases). The germline CDR1 and CDR2 sequences are SGHKS and YYEKEE (reference sequence). Trimming pared 2 bases from V and 2 bases from J, leaving 7 bases between. The CDR3 extends over 13 amino acids.

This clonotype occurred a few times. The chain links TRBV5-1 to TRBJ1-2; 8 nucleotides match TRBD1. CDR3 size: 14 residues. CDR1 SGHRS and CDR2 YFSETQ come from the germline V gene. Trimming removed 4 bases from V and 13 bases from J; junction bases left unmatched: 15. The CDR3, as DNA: TGCGCCAGCAGCGATTCGACAGGGGAGAGGCCGGGCACCTTC. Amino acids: CASSDSTGERPGTF.

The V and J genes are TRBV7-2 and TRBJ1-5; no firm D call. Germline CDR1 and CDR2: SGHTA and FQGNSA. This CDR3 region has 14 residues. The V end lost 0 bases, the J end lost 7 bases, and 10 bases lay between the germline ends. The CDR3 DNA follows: TGTGCCAGCAGCTTAGCGGGTTTGTGGCAGCCCCAGCATTTT. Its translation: CASSLAGLWQPQHF. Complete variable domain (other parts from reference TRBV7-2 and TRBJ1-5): GAGVSQSPSNKVTEKGKDVELRCDPISGHTALYWYRQSLGQGLEFLIYFQGNSAPDKSGLPSDRFSAERTGGSVSTLTIQRTQQEDSAVYLCASSLAGLWQPQHFGDGTRLSIL.

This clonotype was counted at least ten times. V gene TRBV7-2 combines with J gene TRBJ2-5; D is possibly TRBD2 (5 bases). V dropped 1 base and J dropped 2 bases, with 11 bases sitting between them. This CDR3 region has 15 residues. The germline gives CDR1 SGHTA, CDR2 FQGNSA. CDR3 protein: CASSLGAREQETQYF. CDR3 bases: TGTGCCAGCAGCTTAGGTGCCCGGGAACAAGAGACCCAGTACTTC.

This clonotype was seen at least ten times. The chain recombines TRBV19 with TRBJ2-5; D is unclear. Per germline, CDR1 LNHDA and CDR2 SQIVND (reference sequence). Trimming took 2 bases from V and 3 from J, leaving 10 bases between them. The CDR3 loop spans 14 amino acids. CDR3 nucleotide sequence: TGTGCCAGTAGTATAAGAACTAAAGAAGAGACCCAGTACTTC. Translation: CASSIRTKEETQYF.

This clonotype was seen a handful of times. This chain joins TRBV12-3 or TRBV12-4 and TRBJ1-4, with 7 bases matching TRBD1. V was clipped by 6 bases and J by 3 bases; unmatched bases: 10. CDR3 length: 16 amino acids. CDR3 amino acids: CASRRRQGRPNEKLFF. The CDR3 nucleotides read TGTGCCAGCAGACGAAGACAGGGAAGGCCTAATGAAAAACTGTTTTTT.

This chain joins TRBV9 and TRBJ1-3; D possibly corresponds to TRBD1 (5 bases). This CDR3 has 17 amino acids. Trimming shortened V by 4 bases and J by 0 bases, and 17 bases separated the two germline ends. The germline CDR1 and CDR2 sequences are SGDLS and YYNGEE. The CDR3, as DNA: TGTGCCAGCAGCCCTCTGGCCCAGGGCCTCTCTGGAAACACCATATATTTT. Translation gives CASSPLAQGLSGNTIYF.

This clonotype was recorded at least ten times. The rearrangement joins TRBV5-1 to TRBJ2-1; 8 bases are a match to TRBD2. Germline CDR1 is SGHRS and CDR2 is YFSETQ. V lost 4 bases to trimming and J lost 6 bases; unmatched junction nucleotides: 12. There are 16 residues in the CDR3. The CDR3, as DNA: TGCGCCAGCAGCCTAACTCCGGGAGGGGAGATCAATGAGCAGTTCTTC. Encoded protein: CASSLTPGGEINEQFF. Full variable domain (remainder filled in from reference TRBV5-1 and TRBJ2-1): KAGVTQTPRYLIKTRGQQVTLSCSPISGHRSVSWYQQTPGQGLQFLFEYFSETQRNKGNFPGRFSGRQFSNSRSEMNVSTLELGDSALYLCASSLTPGGEINEQFFGPGTRLTVL.

The CDR3 here is CASSLGGAPGNEQFF. The CDR3 DNA reads TGCGCCAGCAGCTTGGGGGGCGCCCCCGGCAATGAGCAGTTCTTC. The V and J genes are TRBV5-1 and TRBJ2-1; perhaps TRBD1 as D (5 bases). Per germline, CDR1 SGHRS and CDR2 YFSETQ. The CDR3 length is 15 residues. The V and J ends lost 0 bases and 6 bases respectively, with 13 bases between them.